A selection of T cell receptor beta chains follows, all from one sample in a study of low-dose radiotherapy and immunotherapy resistance in tumors. TCRdb recomputed calls from the reads with MiXCR, one row per CDR3 protein. This sample has around 60,000 distinct CDR3 sequences, with about 23% found just once. The sequenced sample was PBMCs, obtained after low-dose radiotherapy plus immunotherapy. The origin of the receptors is a male donor with prostate cancer. Each CDR3 is given with its conserved first and last residue. The D gene is left open where the match is weak. Size is stated for part of the rows, as once, few or many counts, or as a class when the clone is expanded.

TRBJ2-1,few,NA,TRBV27,TGTGCCAGCAGTTTATCCGGGGCCTCTCGGGGCGAGCAGTTCTTC,CASSLSGASRGEQFF
TRBJ2-7,many,TRBD1,TRBV7-2,TGTGCCAGCAGCCTGGACAGGAGATCCTACGAGCAGTACTTC,CASSLDRRSYEQYF
TRBJ1-4,many,NA,TRBV27,TGTGCCAGCAGTTTATCACCTACAACTAATGAAAAACTGTTTTTT,CASSLSPTTNEKLFF
TRBJ2-1,NA,TRBD2,TRBV14,TGTGCCAGCAGCACACTAGCGGGGGGCGGGGAGCAGTTCTTC,CASSTLAGGGEQFF
TRBJ2-1,many,TRBD1,TRBV29-1,TGCAGCGTGGAGAGACCAGCCGGGACAGGGCGGGGACACAATGAGCAGTTCTTC,CSVERPAGTGRGHNEQFF
TRBJ2-7,many,NA,TRBV7-9,TGTGCCAGCAGCTCATCGGGGGCTAGGGCCTACGAGCAGTACTTC,CASSSSGARAYEQYF
TRBJ2-2,many,NA,TRBV6-2/TRBV6-3,TGTGCCAGCAGTTACTCTGCCGGGGAGCTGTTTTTT,CASSYSAGELFF
TRBJ2-1,many,NA,TRBV30,TGTGCCTGGAGTGTAGACCGAGAGCAGTTCTTC,CAWSVDREQFF
TRBJ1-4,NA,NA,TRBV7-2,TGTGCCAGCAGCTTAAAGCGGGCTGAAAAACTGTTTTTT,CASSLKRAEKLFF
TRBJ1-5,many,TRBD1,TRBV29-1,TGCAGCGTTGTAGAGGGGGCGCGACAGCCCCAGCATTTT,CSVVEGARQPQHF
TRBJ1-1,many,NA,TRBV7-2,TGTGCCAGCAGCCTTCCCTCCCGGGGGGCGGGCCACGCTTTCTTT,CASSLPSRGAGHAFF
TRBJ2-5,many,NA,TRBV7-8,TGTGCCAGCTTCCTAGTTCGTGAGACCCAGTACTTC,CASFLVRETQYF
TRBJ1-1,many,NA,TRBV5-1,TGCGCCAGCAGCTTGTCGGGGGAGACTGAAGCTTTCTTT,CASSLSGETEAFF
TRBJ2-2,many,NA,TRBV6-5,TGTGCCAGCAGTTACTCTGAGGGGACCGGGGAGCTGTTTTTT,CASSYSEGTGELFF
TRBJ2-7,many,TRBD1,TRBV5-1,TGCGCCAGCAGCTTGACAGGGGTCTCCTACGAGCAGTACTTC,CASSLTGVSYEQYF
TRBJ2-3,many,TRBD1,TRBV3-1,TGTGCCAGCAGGGACAGGGCAAGCACAGATACGCAGTATTTT,CASRDRASTDTQYF
TRBJ2-1,NA,NA,TRBV29-1,TGCAGCGTTGTGGGGGAGGCGGGGAGCTCCTACAATGAGCAGTTCTTC,CSVVGEAGSSYNEQFF
TRBJ2-2,many,TRBD1,TRBV11-2,TGTGCCAGCAGCCCCCGACAGGGGTACACCGGGGAGCTGTTTTTT,CASSPRQGYTGELFF
TRBJ2-4,many,NA,TRBV6-2/TRBV6-3,TGTGCCAGCACCGCCAGGGAGGTCAGGCCCACTTCTTTAGCCAAAAACATTCAGTACTTC,CASTAREVRPTSLAKNIQYF
TRBJ2-5,many,TRBD2,TRBV20-1,TGCAGTGCCGTTAGCGGGAGTAGAGAGACCCAGTACTTC,CSAVSGSRETQYF
TRBJ2-7,NA,NA,TRBV20-1,TGCAGTGCTGGAGGACTAAACTACTACTACGAGCAGTACTTC,CSAGGLNYYYEQYF
TRBJ2-1,many,NA,TRBV7-9,TGTGCCAGCAGCTTATCCCTCGGGGATGAGCAGTTCTTC,CASSLSLGDEQFF
TRBJ1-3,many,NA,TRBV28,TGTGCCAGCAGTTCCTCTGCGTGGAGGGTTGGAAACACCATATATTTT,CASSSSAWRVGNTIYF
TRBJ2-3,NA,TRBD2,TRBV9,TGTGCCAGCAGTTTTGTTTTTGGACTAGCGGGAGGCCGGGGGGGCACAGATACGCAGTATTTT,CASSFVFGLAGGRGGTDTQYF
TRBJ2-1,many,NA,TRBV11-2,TGTGCCAGCAGCTTAGAAGCGGGTTACAGTGAGCAGTTCTTC,CASSLEAGYSEQFF
TRBJ2-3,many,TRBD2,TRBV2,TGTGCCAGCAGTCCTTACGGGGGAGGGTCAGATACGCAGTATTTT,CASSPYGGGSDTQYF
TRBJ1-2,few,NA,TRBV28,TGTGCCAGCAGTTTAAGTGTCGGGGGTTCCACCTTC,CASSLSVGGSTF
TRBJ1-6,many,TRBD1,TRBV10-3,TGTGCCATCAGTGAACGTTCAGGAGGGGGCTCGGATTCACCCCTCCACTTT,CAISERSGGGSDSPLHF
TRBJ1-1,NA,NA,TRBV9,TGTGCCAGCAGCGTAGGTCAGGAGGGGACGTGGGCTGAAGCTTTCTTT,CASSVGQEGTWAEAFF
TRBJ1-5,many,NA,TRBV29-1,TGCAGCGTTGGTTCAAGCAATCAGCCCCAGCATTTT,CSVGSSNQPQHF
TRBJ2-5,many,TRBD2,TRBV10-3,TGTGCCGTGGCTCTAGCGGGGGGGGGAGAGACCCAGTACTTC,CAVALAGGGETQYF
TRBJ2-5,many,NA,TRBV7-3,TGTGCCAGCAGCTTATCCCCAGGGCACCATGAGGAGACCCAGTACTTC,CASSLSPGHHEETQYF
TRBJ2-5,many,NA,TRBV6-2/TRBV6-3,TGTGCCAGCAAAAAGGCGGGCAGGGGGGACCAAGAGACCCAGTACTTC,CASKKAGRGDQETQYF
TRBJ2-1,many,TRBD2,TRBV5-4,TGTGCCAGCAGCCATCTAGCGGGGGTTAACAATGAGCAGTTCTTC,CASSHLAGVNNEQFF
TRBJ1-5,few,TRBD1,TRBV28,TGTGCCAGCGGCGGACAGGGTCGGTTGCAGCCCCAGCATTTT,CASGGQGRLQPQHF
TRBJ1-6,many,NA,TRBV6-6,TGTGCCAGCAGTTACACGGGCGACAGGCGTAATTCACCCCTCCACTTT,CASSYTGDRRNSPLHF
TRBJ2-5,NA,NA,TRBV25-1,TGTGCCAGCAGTGAAGGCCTCACTGAGAAGACCCAGTACTTC,CASSEGLTEKTQYF
TRBJ1-4,many,NA,TRBV4-2,TGTGCCAGCAGCCAAGATGAAAGAGAAAAACTGTTTTTT,CASSQDEREKLFF
TRBJ2-7,many,TRBD2,TRBV4-1,TGCGCCAGCAGCCAAGAGGGATTCTCGAGGGAGGGCTACGAGCAGTACTTC,CASSQEGFSREGYEQYF
TRBJ2-7,many,NA,TRBV30,TGTGCCTGGAGTGTAGTGCTACTTAACTCCTACGAGCAGTACTTC,CAWSVVLLNSYEQYF